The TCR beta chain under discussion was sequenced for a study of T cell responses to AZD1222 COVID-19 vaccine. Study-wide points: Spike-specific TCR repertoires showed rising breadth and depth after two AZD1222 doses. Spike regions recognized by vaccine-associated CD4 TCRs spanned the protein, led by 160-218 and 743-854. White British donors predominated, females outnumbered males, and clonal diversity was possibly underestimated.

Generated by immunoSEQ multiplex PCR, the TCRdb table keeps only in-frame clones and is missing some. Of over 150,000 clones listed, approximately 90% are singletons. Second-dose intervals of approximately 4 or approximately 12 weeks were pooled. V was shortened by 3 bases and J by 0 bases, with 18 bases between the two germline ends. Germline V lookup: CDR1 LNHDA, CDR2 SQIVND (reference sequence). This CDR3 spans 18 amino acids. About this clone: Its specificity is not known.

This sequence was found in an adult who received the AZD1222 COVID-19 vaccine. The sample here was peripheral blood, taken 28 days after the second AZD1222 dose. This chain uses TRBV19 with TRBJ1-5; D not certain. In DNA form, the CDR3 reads TGTGCCAGTAGTATGGGCACGGGGTCCCCTCATAGCAATCAGCCCCAGCATTTT. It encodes CASSMGTGSPHSNQPQHF.